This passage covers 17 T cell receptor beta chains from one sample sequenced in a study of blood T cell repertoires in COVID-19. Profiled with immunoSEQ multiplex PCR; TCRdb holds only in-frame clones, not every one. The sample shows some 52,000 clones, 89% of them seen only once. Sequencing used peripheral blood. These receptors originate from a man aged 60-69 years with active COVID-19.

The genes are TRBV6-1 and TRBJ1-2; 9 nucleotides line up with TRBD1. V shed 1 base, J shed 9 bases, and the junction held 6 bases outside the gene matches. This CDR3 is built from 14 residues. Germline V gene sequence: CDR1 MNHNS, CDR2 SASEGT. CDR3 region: CASSEGWGQGSYTF. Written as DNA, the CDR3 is TGTGCCAGCAGTGAAGGTTGGGGACAGGGTAGCTACACCTTC.

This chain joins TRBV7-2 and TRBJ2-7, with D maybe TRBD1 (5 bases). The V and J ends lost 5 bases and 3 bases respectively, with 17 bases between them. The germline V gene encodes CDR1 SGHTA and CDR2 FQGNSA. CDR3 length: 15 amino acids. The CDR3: CASSPDRQRVYEQYF. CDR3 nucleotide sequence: TGTGCCAGCAGCCCCGACAGACAAAGAGTCTACGAGCAGTACTTC.

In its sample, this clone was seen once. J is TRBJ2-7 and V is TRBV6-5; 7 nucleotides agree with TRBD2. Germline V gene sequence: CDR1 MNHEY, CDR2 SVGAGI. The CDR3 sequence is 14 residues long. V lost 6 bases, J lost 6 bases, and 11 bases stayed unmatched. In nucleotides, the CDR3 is TGTGCCAGCAGCTTGGTGGGGGGGTCCGGCGAGCAGTACTTC. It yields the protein CASSLVGGSGEQYF.

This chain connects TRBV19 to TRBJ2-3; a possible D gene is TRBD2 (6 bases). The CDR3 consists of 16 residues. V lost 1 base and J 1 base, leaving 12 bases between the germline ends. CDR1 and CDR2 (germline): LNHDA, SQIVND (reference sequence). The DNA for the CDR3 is TGTGCCAGTAGTATAGCACTAGCTAGAGGCACAGATACGCAGTATTTT. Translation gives CASSIALARGTDTQYF.

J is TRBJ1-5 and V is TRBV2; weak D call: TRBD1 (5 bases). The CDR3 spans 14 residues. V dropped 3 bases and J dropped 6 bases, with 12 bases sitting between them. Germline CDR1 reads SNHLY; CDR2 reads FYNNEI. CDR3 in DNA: TGTGCCAGCAGTGATCGGGGGGTCGGTCAGCCCCAGCATTTT. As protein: CASSDRGVGQPQHF.

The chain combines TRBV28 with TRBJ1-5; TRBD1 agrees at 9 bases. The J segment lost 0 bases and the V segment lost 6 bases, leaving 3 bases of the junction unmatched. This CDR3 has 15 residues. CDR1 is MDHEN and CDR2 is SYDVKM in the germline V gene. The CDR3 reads CASRTGGVSNQPQHF. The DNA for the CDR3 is TGTGCCAGCAGAACAGGGGGCGTTAGCAATCAGCCCCAGCATTTT.

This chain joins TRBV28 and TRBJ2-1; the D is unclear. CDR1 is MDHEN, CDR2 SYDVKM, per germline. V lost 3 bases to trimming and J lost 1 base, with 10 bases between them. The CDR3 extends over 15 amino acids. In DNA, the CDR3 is TGTGCCAGCAGTTTCGGCGGTCAGTCCTACAATGAGCAGTTCTTC. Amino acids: CASSFGGQSYNEQFF.

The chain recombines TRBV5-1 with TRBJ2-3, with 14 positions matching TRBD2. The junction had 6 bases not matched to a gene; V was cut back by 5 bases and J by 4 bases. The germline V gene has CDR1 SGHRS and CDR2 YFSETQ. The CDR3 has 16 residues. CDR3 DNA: TGCGCCAGCAGGTCGACTAGCGGGAGGGTCTCAGATACGCAGTATTTT. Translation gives CASRSTSGRVSDTQYF.

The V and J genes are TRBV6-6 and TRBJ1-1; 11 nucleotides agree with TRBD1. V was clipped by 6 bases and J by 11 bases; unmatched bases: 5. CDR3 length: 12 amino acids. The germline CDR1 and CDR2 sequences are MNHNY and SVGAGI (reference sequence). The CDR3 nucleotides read TGTGCCAGCAGCGAGGGACAGGGGGATGCTTTCTTT. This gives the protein CASSEGQGDAFF.

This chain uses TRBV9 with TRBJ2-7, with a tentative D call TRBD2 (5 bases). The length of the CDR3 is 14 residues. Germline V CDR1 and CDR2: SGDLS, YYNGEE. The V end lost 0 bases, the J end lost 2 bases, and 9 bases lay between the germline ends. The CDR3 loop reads CASSVGDGAYEQYF. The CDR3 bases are TGTGCCAGCAGCGTAGGCGACGGGGCCTACGAGCAGTACTTC. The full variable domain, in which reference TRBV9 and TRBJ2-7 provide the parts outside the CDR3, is DSGVTQTPKHLITATGQRVTLRCSPRSGDLSVYWYQQSLDQGLQFLIQYYNGEERAKGNILERFSAQQFPDLHSELNLSSLELGDSALYFCASSVGDGAYEQYFGPGTRLTVT.

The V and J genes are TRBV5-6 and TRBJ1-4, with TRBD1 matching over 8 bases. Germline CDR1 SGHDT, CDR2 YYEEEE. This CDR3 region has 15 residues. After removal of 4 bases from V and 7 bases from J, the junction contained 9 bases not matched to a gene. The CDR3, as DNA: TGTGCCAGCAGCACCCCAACAGGGGGTGGTGAAAAACTGTTTTTT. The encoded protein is CASSTPTGGGEKLFF.

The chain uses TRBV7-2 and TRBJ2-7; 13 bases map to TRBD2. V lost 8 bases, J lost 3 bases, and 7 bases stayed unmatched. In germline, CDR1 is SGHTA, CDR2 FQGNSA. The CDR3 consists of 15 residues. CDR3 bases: TGTGCCAGCCGGACTAGCGGGAGTGCGAGCTACGAGCAGTACTTC. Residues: CASRTSGSASYEQYF.

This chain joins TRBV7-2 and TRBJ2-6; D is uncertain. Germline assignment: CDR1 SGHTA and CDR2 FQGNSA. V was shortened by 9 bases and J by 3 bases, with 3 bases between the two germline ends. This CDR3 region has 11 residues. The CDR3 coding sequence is TGTGCCAGTCGTGGGGCCAACGTCCTGACTTTC. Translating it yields CASRGANVLTF.

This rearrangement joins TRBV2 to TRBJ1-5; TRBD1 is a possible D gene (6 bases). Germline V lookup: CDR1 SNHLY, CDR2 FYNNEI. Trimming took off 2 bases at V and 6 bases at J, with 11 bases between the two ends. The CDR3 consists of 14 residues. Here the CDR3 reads CASSETGGVQPQHF. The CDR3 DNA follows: TGTGCCAGCAGTGAAACTGGGGGCGTTCAGCCCCAGCATTTT.

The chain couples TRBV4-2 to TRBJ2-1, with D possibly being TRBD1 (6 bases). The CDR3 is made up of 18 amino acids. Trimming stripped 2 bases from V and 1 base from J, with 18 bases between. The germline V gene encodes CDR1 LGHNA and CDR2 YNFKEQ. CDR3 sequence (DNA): TGTGCCAGCAGCCAACTCGGGTCAGGGGCAGGGTCCTACAATGAGCAGTTCTTC. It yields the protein CASSQLGSGAGSYNEQFF.

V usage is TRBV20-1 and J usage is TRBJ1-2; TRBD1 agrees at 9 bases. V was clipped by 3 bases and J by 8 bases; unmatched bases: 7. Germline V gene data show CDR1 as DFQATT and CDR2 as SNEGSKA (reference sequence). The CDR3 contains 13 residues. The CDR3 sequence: CSASGDRVKGYTF. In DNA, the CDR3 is TGCAGTGCTAGTGGGGACAGGGTGAAGGGCTACACCTTC.

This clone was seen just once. DNA of the CDR3: TGTGCCAGCAGCCAGATGATCCAGGGCACCTACGAGCAGTACTTC. Protein product: CASSQMIQGTYEQYF. The V and J genes are TRBV3-1 (or the pseudogene TRBV3-2) and TRBJ2-7; the D gene is possibly TRBD1 (5 bases). The CDR3 runs 15 residues. Germline assignment: CDR1 LGHDT and CDR2 YNNKEL (reference sequence). With 3 bases removed from V and 2 bases from J, the gap between germline ends came to 14 bases.